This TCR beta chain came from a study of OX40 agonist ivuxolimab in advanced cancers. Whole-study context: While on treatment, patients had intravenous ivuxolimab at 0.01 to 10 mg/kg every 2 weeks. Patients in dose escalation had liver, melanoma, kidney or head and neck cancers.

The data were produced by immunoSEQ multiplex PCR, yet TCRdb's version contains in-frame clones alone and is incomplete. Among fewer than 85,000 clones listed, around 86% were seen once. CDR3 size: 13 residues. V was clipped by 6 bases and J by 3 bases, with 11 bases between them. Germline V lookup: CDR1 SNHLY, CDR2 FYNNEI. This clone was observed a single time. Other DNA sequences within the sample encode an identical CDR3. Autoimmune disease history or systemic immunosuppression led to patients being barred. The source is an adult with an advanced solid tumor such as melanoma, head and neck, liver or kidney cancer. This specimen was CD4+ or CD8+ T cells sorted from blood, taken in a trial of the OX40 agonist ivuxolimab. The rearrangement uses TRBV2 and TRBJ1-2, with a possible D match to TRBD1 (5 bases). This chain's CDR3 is CASRTTEDYGYTF. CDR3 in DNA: TGTGCCAGCAGGACGACAGAAGACTATGGCTACACCTTC.